This TCR beta chain emerged from a study of blood T cell repertoires in COVID-19 (dated by TCRdb to the early 2020s). For the study in its entirety: The collaborator samples originated in the United States, Italy and Spain and spanned the acute and convalescent phases of COVID-19. Subjects who had been exposed to COVID-19, were actively infected with it, or had recovered from it provided the deeply sampled blood TCRbeta repertoires that made up the dataset. The material from the prospective study consisted of cDNA or gDNA derived from T cells, B-cell-depleted T cells, or PBMCs. The samples were drawn from the first 160 participants of the ongoing ImmuneRACE study and from more than 1,000 subjects provided by 6 global collaborators. A de-identified subject ID, COVID-19 status, age in years and sex were almost always included in the sample metadata. The repertoires were made available in a free public database intended to serve as a resource for research on the immune response to SARS-CoV-2. Where available, HLA class I and class II types were obtained from metadata supplied by the sample provider rather than from assay-based typing. Study-wide conclusions, independent of this receptor: The quantity of clinical and demographic metadata differed by source and by participant and was supplied without curation.

Clipping removes 4 bases from V and 2 bases from J, with 9 as the unmatched junction base count. From cysteine to phenylalanine, the CDR3 is 16 amino acids long. The sequence is cut down to CDR3 DNA, 48 bases in frame from base 1. CDR1 and CDR2 are read off the germline V gene as SGHRS and YFSETQ. TCRbeta CDR3 regions were amplified from genomic DNA by means of the immunoSEQ Assay, a bias-controlled multiplex PCR. The published analysis was carried out like this. Within the assay, amplification of reference gene primers was used to estimate how many nucleated cells each sample contained. Sequence reads were collapsed and filtered to measure the absolute abundance of every unique TCRbeta CDR3 rearrangement. Productive Simpson clonality was computed per sample as the square root of Simpson's diversity index over productive rearrangements. TCRdb provides this immuneACCESS table in a form limited to in-frame rearrangements. Some clones are lacking; in checked studies, under half of them reflect an unresolved V gene, and why the rest are absent is not known. The D gene and trimming were derived from the DNA, and the V and J assignments and clone size from that table. For this sample the table gives over 300,000 clones, of which around nine tenths were detected only once. Of the sample, roughly 0.97% falls within the top ten clones.

In the prospective study, participants were about 18 to 95 years old, resided in approximately 25 geographic areas of the United States, and were enrolled through a virtual design. In the prospective study, participants were assigned to cohorts based on the clinical history participants reported in a screening survey and a study questionnaire. In the prospective study, whole blood, serum and a nasopharyngeal or oropharyngeal swab were collected from each participant by mobile phlebotomists. Over a roughly 2-month period, participants in the prospective study had the option of providing additional blood draws and questionnaires. Before DNA extraction, blood samples from the prospective study were shipped at room temperature or frozen. Concerning this clone: Its target antigen remains unknown. There are no base qualities to consult, and no much larger clone falls within one base.

Material for sequencing was PBMCs or T cells enriched from blood (not recorded which). The chain couples TRBV5-1 to TRBJ2-7; 10 bases in the middle match TRBD2. The receptor was isolated from a woman aged 25 to 39 with acute COVID-19. The DNA reads TGCGCCAGCAGCCCGGCTTCTAGCGGGGGTACCTACGAGCAGTACTTC. This translates into CASSPASSGGTYEQYF.